This record looks at one T cell receptor (beta chain) sequence and its context. These data originate in a study of shared clonotypes between healthy human individuals. Deletions cut 1 base from V and 1 base from J, with 10 bases between. In germline, CDR1 is SGHAT, CDR2 FQNNGV. The CDR3 length is 15 residues. Here immunoSEQ multiplex PCR was the method, and the copy in TCRdb shows in-frame clones only, minus some. Among 550,000 to 800,000 clones listed, 74% were seen once. This sequence was found in a woman under 40 in good health. The sequencing sample was made of memory CD4+ T cells sorted from blood. Subset defined: CD45RA-negative fraction. The V call is TRBV11-2, the J call TRBJ1-1; D unclear. The CDR3 protein is CASSLAANPNTEAFF. In DNA form, the CDR3 reads TGTGCCAGCAGCTTAGCCGCCAATCCGAACACTGAAGCTTTCTTT.